This TCR beta chain was observed in a study of human T cells and chemical hapten exposure. TCRdb analysed the RACE reads with MiXCR anew, one entry per CDR3 protein. The sample lists under 200,000 distinct CDR3 sequences; 28% were seen once. V lost 7 bases and J lost 2, with 15 bases in between. The germline CDR1 and CDR2 sequences are DFQATT and SNEGSKA (reference sequence). This CDR3 has 14 residues. Stated time point: patch test 3, about 24 weeks after DPC sensitization. Treatment: therapeutic diphenylcyclopropenone sensitization with weekly scalp DPC. V is TRBV20-1 and J is TRBJ1-5; perhaps TRBD1 as D (5 bases). The material sequenced was whole blood, taken in connection with sensitization to the hapten diphenylcyclopropenone (DPC). This sequence was found in a woman aged 18-29 years with alopecia areata. Some clones in this sample may be carry-over from other donors' samples. DNA for the CDR3: TGCAGTGGGGGGGGGGTTGTCGGCAATCAGCCCCAGCATTTT. Translation gives CSGGGVVGNQPQHF.